This TCR beta chain was captured in a study of cytomegalovirus exposure and HLA in healthy donors. Study-wide results and limits: The study put some 150 TCR beta chains on its list as cytomegalovirus-associated.

As regards this clone: What it binds is not known.

13 Jbeta primers and 60 Vbeta primers were used for the PCR. Sequencing used immunoSEQ multiplex PCR; TCRdb keeps in-frame clones, though not all of them. Found here are about 140,000 clones; the top ten clones hold roughly 2.5%. Germline assignment: CDR1 SGHRS and CDR2 YFSETQ. V dropped 0 bases and J dropped 1 base, with 12 bases sitting between them. The CDR3 runs to 16 residues. This chain connects TRBV5-1 to TRBJ2-3; perhaps TRBD2 as D (5 bases). This TCR derives from a man aged 40-49 years in good health and CMV-seronegative. The sequenced sample was PBMCs. CDR3 loop: CASSLGNVGGTDTQYF. CDR3 sequence (DNA): TGCGCCAGCAGCTTGGGGAATGTCGGGGGCACAGATACGCAGTATTTT.